This record covers a single T cell receptor (beta chain). Its antigen remains unidentified. Sequencing involved patients with CD8+CD57+ cell expansion previously shown by flow cytometry. CDR3 length: 14 residues. Trimming took off 3 bases at V and 0 bases at J, with 9 bases between the two ends. Germline lookup yields CDR1 DFQATT and CDR2 SNEGSKA (reference sequence). This sample is drawn from a study of CD8+CD57+ T cells in acquired aplastic anemia. As for the study in general: When averaged, DNA from sorted CD4+ and CD8+ cells came to around 3.1 ug. General study results and limits: Both patients and controls carried the same twenty-nine CD8+ CDR3 sequences.

The use of genomic DNA as template underpinned the TCR beta VDJ and CDR3 profiling. One entry per CDR3 protein results from TCRdb running MiXCR on the reads. Of over 150,000 distinct CDR3 sequences listed, about two thirds are singletons. The rearrangement uses TRBV20-1 and TRBJ2-1; D gene uncertain. Sequencing was performed on sorted CD4+, CD8+, or CD8+CD57+ T cells (not recorded which) from PBMCs. This TCR derives from a human donor with aplastic anemia. DNA for the CDR3: TGCAGTGCTAGGTTCCTCAGCTCCTACAATGAGCAGTTCTTC. Protein sequence: CSARFLSSYNEQFF.